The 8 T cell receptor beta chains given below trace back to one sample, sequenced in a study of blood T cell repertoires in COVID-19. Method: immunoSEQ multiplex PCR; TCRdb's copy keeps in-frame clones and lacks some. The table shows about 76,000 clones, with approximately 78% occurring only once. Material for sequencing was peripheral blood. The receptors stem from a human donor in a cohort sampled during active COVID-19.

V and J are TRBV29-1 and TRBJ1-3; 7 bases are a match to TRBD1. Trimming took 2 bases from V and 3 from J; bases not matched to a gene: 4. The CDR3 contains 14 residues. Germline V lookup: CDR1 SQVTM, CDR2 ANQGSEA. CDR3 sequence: CSVERGGGGNTIYF. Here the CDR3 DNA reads TGCAGCGTTGAACGAGGGGGCGGTGGAAACACCATATATTTT.

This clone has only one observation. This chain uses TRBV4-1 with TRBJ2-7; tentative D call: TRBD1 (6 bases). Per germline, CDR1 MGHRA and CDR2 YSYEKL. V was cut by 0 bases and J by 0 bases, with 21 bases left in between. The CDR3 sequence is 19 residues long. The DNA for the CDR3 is TGCGCCAGCAGCCAAGACGACAGGCGCGGGTTTTCCGCCTCCTACGAGCAGTACTTC. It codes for CASSQDDRRGFSASYEQYF.

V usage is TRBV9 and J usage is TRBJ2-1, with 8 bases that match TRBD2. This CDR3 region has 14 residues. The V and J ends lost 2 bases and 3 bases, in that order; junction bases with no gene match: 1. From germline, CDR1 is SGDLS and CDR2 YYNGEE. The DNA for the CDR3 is TGTGCCAGCAGCGTCCGGGGGGGCTACAATGAGCAGTTCTTC. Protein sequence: CASSVRGGYNEQFF.

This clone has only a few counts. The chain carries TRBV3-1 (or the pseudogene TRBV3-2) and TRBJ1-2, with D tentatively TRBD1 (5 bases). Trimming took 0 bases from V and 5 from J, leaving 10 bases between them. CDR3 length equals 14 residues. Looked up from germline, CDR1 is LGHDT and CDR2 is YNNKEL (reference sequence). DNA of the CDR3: TGTGCCAGCAGCCAAGACGGGCAGGGTTATGGCTACACCTTC. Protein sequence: CASSQDGQGYGYTF.

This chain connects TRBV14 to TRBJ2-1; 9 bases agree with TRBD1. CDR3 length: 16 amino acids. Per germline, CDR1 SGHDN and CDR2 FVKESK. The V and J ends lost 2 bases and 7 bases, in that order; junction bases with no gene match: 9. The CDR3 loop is CASSQLGQGFENEQFF. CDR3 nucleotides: TGTGCCAGCAGCCAATTGGGACAGGGATTTGAGAATGAGCAGTTCTTC.

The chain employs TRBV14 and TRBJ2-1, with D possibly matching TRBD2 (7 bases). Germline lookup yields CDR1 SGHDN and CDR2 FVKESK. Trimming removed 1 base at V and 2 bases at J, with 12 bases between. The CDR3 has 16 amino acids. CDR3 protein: CASSQVLGGAYNEQFF. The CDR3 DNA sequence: TGTGCCAGCAGCCAAGTGCTAGGGGGGGCCTACAATGAGCAGTTCTTC.

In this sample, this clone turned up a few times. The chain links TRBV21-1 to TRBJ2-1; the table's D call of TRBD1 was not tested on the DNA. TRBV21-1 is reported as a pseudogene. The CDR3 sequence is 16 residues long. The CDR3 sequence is CASSKEAGCRGNEQFF. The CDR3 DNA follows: TGTGCCAGCAGCAAAGAAGCAGGATGCAGGGGCAATGAGCAGTTCTTC.

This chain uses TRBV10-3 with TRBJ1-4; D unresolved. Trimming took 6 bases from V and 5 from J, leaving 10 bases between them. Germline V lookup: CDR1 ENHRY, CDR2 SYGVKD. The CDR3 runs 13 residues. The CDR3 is CAISRNSNEKLFF. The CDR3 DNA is TGTGCCATCAGCAGGAACTCCAATGAAAAACTGTTTTTT.